A selection of T cell receptor beta chains follows, all from one sample in a study of identical twins. TCRdb used MiXCR to reprocess the 5' RACE reads, holding one entry per CDR3 protein. The profile shows some 730,000 distinct CDR3 sequences, 18% of them singletons. This same sample was also part of a study on T cells expressing NK-cell markers.

The sequencing sample was made of PBMCs. These receptors originate from a woman between 18 and 30 years old in good health. Both conserved end residues are part of each CDR3. The D gene is left open where the match is weak. Not every row has a clone size; where given, it reads once, few, many or a size class.

d_call: .
j_call: TRBJ2-1
clone_size: .
v_call: TRBV5-1
cdr3_aa: CASSSNVGEQFF
cdr3_nt: TGCGCCAGCAGCTCGAACGTAGGTGAGCAGTTCTTC

d_call: .
j_call: TRBJ1-1
clone_size: few
v_call: TRBV10-3
cdr3_aa: CAISATVNTEAFF
cdr3_nt: TGTGCCATCAGTGCGACAGTGAACACTGAAGCTTTCTTT

d_call: .
j_call: TRBJ1-5
clone_size: few
v_call: TRBV30
cdr3_aa: CAWSGAGSTAQHF
cdr3_nt: TGTGCCTGGAGTGGAGCAGGATCAACGGCCCAGCATTTT

d_call: TRBD2
j_call: TRBJ2-3
clone_size: many
v_call: TRBV12-3/TRBV12-4
cdr3_aa: CASRTRDYSPDTQYF
cdr3_nt: TGTGCCAGCAGGACCCGGGACTACTCCCCAGATACGCAGTATTTT

d_call: .
j_call: TRBJ2-3
clone_size: few
v_call: TRBV5-6
cdr3_aa: CASSPFLVGSRTDTQYF
cdr3_nt: TGTGCCAGCAGTCCCTTCTTGGTCGGTAGTCGAACAGATACGCAGTATTTT

d_call: .
j_call: TRBJ2-3
clone_size: .
v_call: TRBV7-2
cdr3_aa: CASSSSQQPYF
cdr3_nt: TGTGCCAGCAGCTCGAGCCAACAGCCGTATTTT

d_call: .
j_call: TRBJ2-5
clone_size: .
v_call: TRBV12-3/TRBV12-4
cdr3_aa: CASTPTRVQETQYF
cdr3_nt: TGTGCCAGCACCCCAACCCGGGTACAAGAGACCCAGTACTTC

d_call: .
j_call: TRBJ2-2
clone_size: .
v_call: TRBV7-3
cdr3_aa: CASSALYSGAGELFF
cdr3_nt: TGTGCCAGCAGCGCGTTATACTCAGGGGCCGGGGAGCTGTTTTTT

d_call: TRBD2
j_call: TRBJ2-5
clone_size: few
v_call: TRBV7-9
cdr3_aa: CASSPREAGGETQYF
cdr3_nt: TGTGCCAGCAGCCCAAGAGAAGCGGGAGGAGAGACCCAGTACTTC

d_call: .
j_call: TRBJ2-3
clone_size: few
v_call: TRBV10-3
cdr3_aa: CAISGIFGQPTDTQYF
cdr3_nt: TGTGCCATCAGTGGGATATTCGGGCAGCCCACAGATACGCAGTATTTT

d_call: .
j_call: TRBJ1-2
clone_size: .
v_call: TRBV5-1
cdr3_aa: CASSDGHYNYGYTF
cdr3_nt: TGCGCCAGCAGCGATGGACACTATAACTATGGCTACACCTTC

d_call: .
j_call: TRBJ2-7
clone_size: .
v_call: TRBV5-6
cdr3_aa: CASSLDRERGYEQYF
cdr3_nt: TGTGCCAGCAGCCTTGACAGAGAGAGGGGCTACGAGCAGTACTTC

d_call: TRBD2
j_call: TRBJ2-2
clone_size: .
v_call: TRBV5-1
cdr3_aa: CASSSGTRGPGELFF
cdr3_nt: TGCGCCAGCAGCTCGGGGACTAGAGGACCCGGGGAGCTGTTTTTT

d_call: .
j_call: TRBJ2-5
clone_size: many
v_call: TRBV7-9
cdr3_aa: CASSLGSWETQYF
cdr3_nt: TGTGCCAGCAGCTTAGGGAGTTGGGAGACCCAGTACTTC

d_call: .
j_call: TRBJ1-2
clone_size: .
v_call: TRBV12-3/TRBV12-4
cdr3_aa: CASSLMGSPYGYTF
cdr3_nt: TGTGCCAGCAGTTTAATGGGATCTCCCTATGGCTACACCTTC

d_call: TRBD2
j_call: TRBJ2-5
clone_size: many
v_call: TRBV7-9
cdr3_aa: CASSPGLAGETQYF
cdr3_nt: TGTGCCAGCAGCCCAGGACTAGCGGGAGAGACCCAGTACTTC

d_call: TRBD1
j_call: TRBJ2-7
clone_size: .
v_call: TRBV6-2/TRBV6-3
cdr3_aa: CASSNRRQGSHEQYF
cdr3_nt: TGTGCCAGCAGTAACCGGAGACAGGGGTCCCACGAGCAGTACTTC

d_call: .
j_call: TRBJ1-3
clone_size: few
v_call: TRBV20-1
cdr3_aa: CSASMQGTSGNTIYF
cdr3_nt: TGCAGTGCTAGTATGCAGGGCACCTCTGGAAACACCATATATTTT

d_call: .
j_call: TRBJ2-3
clone_size: few
v_call: TRBV30
cdr3_aa: CAWSNLIADTQYF
cdr3_nt: TGTGCCTGGTCCAATCTCATTGCAGATACGCAGTATTTT

d_call: .
j_call: TRBJ2-7
clone_size: .
v_call: TRBV6-5
cdr3_aa: CASGSPYEQYF
cdr3_nt: TGTGCCAGCGGTTCGCCCTACGAGCAGTACTTC

d_call: .
j_call: TRBJ1-1
clone_size: .
v_call: TRBV4-2
cdr3_aa: CASSQDLGQFGEAFF
cdr3_nt: TGTGCCAGCAGCCAAGATCTAGGACAGTTCGGTGAAGCTTTCTTT

d_call: TRBD1
j_call: TRBJ1-5
clone_size: few
v_call: TRBV6-1
cdr3_aa: CASSPWTGGSQPQHF
cdr3_nt: TGTGCCAGCAGCCCCTGGACAGGGGGCAGTCAGCCCCAGCATTTT

d_call: .
j_call: TRBJ2-7
clone_size: .
v_call: TRBV6-5
cdr3_aa: CASSFGQRIYEQYF
cdr3_nt: TGTGCCAGCAGTTTCGGACAGAGAATCTACGAGCAGTACTTC

d_call: TRBD2
j_call: TRBJ2-7
clone_size: once
v_call: TRBV7-9
cdr3_aa: CASSLARLAGGYEQYF
cdr3_nt: TGTGCCAGCAGCTTAGCCCGGCTAGCGGGAGGATACGAGCAGTACTTC

d_call: .
j_call: TRBJ2-1
clone_size: many
v_call: TRBV12-3/TRBV12-4
cdr3_aa: CASSPRGRNEQFF
cdr3_nt: TGTGCCAGCAGTCCCCGGGGTCGGAATGAGCAGTTCTTC

d_call: .
j_call: TRBJ1-1
clone_size: few
v_call: TRBV7-8
cdr3_aa: CASSFAAGTSAEAFF
cdr3_nt: TGTGCCAGCAGCTTCGCTGCCGGGACCTCGGCTGAAGCTTTCTTT

d_call: .
j_call: TRBJ1-5
clone_size: .
v_call: TRBV10-3
cdr3_aa: CAISGVDQPQHF
cdr3_nt: TGTGCCATCAGTGGGGTGGATCAGCCCCAGCATTTT

d_call: .
j_call: TRBJ2-3
clone_size: few
v_call: TRBV20-1
cdr3_aa: CSATVGDTQYF
cdr3_nt: TGCAGTGCCACGGTGGGGGATACGCAGTATTTT

d_call: TRBD2
j_call: TRBJ2-1
clone_size: few
v_call: TRBV9
cdr3_aa: CASSVGLAGWHDEQFF
cdr3_nt: TGTGCCAGCAGCGTAGGGCTAGCGGGTTGGCACGATGAGCAGTTCTTC

d_call: TRBD2
j_call: TRBJ2-3
clone_size: .
v_call: TRBV11-3
cdr3_aa: CASSSRGVSTDTQYF
cdr3_nt: TGTGCCAGCAGCTCGCGGGGGGTTAGCACAGATACGCAGTATTTT

d_call: TRBD2
j_call: TRBJ2-1
clone_size: .
v_call: TRBV20-1
cdr3_aa: CSAPMAGGYNEQFF
cdr3_nt: TGCAGTGCTCCCATGGCGGGGGGATACAATGAGCAGTTCTTC

d_call: .
j_call: TRBJ2-5
clone_size: .
v_call: TRBV20-1
cdr3_aa: CSATLAGKTQYF
cdr3_nt: TGCAGTGCCACCCTAGCTGGGAAGACCCAGTACTTC

d_call: TRBD2
j_call: TRBJ2-1
clone_size: few
v_call: TRBV29-1
cdr3_aa: CSVEGLGEGPDEQFF
cdr3_nt: TGCAGCGTTGAAGGCTTGGGGGAGGGCCCTGATGAGCAGTTCTTC

d_call: .
j_call: TRBJ1-1
clone_size: few
v_call: TRBV6-5
cdr3_aa: CASSYNRVGEAFF
cdr3_nt: TGTGCCAGCAGTTACAACAGGGTCGGTGAAGCTTTCTTT

d_call: TRBD1
j_call: TRBJ1-6
clone_size: .
v_call: TRBV2
cdr3_aa: CASSVDRGNSPLHF
cdr3_nt: TGTGCCAGCAGCGTGGACAGGGGTAATTCACCCCTCCACTTT

d_call: .
j_call: TRBJ1-1
clone_size: .
v_call: TRBV10-2
cdr3_aa: CASRSGPYMTEAFF
cdr3_nt: TGCGCCAGCAGGAGTGGGCCCTATATGACGGAAGCTTTCTTT

d_call: TRBD2
j_call: TRBJ2-1
clone_size: .
v_call: TRBV7-6
cdr3_aa: CASSLEGTSLRGGNEQFF
cdr3_nt: TGTGCCAGCAGCTTAGAAGGGACTAGCTTAAGAGGGGGCAATGAGCAGTTCTTC